This T cell receptor beta chain came from a study of long-term antiretroviral therapy in people with HIV. There were about 1-10 million cryopreserved PBMC in the samples before DNA extraction. Study-wide points: The study found narrower CDR3 length ranges in HIV repertoires than in controls. Collection of the blood took place between the mid-2000s and the late 2010s. The ART regimens in use then may have been less effective than current ones.

They ran version v3.0 of the immunoSEQ assay at survey level. Measured with immunoSEQ multiplex PCR; TCRdb has only the in-frame clones, and not every one. Among about 25,000 clones listed, around 86% were seen once. A note on this clone: The antigen is undetermined.

The CDR3 totals 13 residues. Trimming removed 0 bases at V and 8 bases at J, with 8 bases between. The receptor was isolated from a man aged 50 or older with HIV. Sequencing was performed on unsorted PBMCs, taken 2.9 years after starting antiretroviral therapy. J is TRBJ1-3 and V is TRBV6-7; D possibly corresponds to TRBD1 (5 bases). TRBV6-7 is flagged as an ORF with uncertain function. CDR3 residues: CASSYSGEDTIYF. The CDR3 DNA is TGTGCCAGCAGTTACTCGGGGGAGGACACCATATATTTT.